This T cell receptor (beta chain) was sequenced for a study of OX40 agonist ivuxolimab in advanced cancers. Profiling relied on immunoSEQ multiplex PCR, and the TCRdb table lists in-frame clones only, not all of them. The sample carries some 55,000 clones, more than 75% recorded once. To note about this clone: The antigen is unknown.

The CDR3 totals 14 residues. The V gene's germline CDR1 is SEHNR and CDR2 FQNEAQ (reference sequence). Deletions cut 5 bases from V and 4 bases from J, with 14 bases between. Whole-study findings and limits: Dose levels from 0.1 to 3.0 mg/kg saw CD4+ and CD8+ blood T cells expand clonally by week 6.

The starting material was CD4+ or CD8+ T cells sorted from blood, obtained in a trial of the OX40 agonist ivuxolimab. The origin of this receptor is an adult with an advanced solid tumor such as melanoma, head and neck, liver or kidney cancer. J is TRBJ1-1 and V is TRBV7-9; TRBD1 might be the D (5 bases). CDR3 region: CASSLNGGATEAFF. The DNA for the CDR3 is TGTGCCAGCAGCCTTAATGGAGGGGCCACTGAAGCTTTCTTT.